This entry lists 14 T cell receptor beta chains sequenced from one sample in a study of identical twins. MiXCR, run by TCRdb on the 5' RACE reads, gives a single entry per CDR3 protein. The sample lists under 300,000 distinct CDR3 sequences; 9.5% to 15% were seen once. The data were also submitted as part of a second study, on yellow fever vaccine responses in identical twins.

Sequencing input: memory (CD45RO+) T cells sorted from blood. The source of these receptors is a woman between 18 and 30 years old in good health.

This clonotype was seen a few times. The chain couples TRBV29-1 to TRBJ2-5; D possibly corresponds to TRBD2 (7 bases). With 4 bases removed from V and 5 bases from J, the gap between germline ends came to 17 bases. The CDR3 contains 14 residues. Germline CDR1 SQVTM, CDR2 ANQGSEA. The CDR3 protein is CSVGNTRGGETQYF. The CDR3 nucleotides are TGCAGCGTTGGGAACACCAGGGGAGGGGAGACCCAGTACTTC.

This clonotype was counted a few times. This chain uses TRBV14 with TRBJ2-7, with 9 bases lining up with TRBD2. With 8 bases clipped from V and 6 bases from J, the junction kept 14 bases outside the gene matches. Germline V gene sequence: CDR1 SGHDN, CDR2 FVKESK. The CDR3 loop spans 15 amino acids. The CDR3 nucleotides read TGTGCCAGCCGTCCTGGCGGGAGGGCCCAGGGCGAGCAGTACTTC. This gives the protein CASRPGGRAQGEQYF.

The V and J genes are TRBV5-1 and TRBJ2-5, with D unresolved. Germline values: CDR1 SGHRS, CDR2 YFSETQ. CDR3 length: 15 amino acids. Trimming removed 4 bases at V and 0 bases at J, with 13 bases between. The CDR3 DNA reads TGCGCCAGCAGCCCGTCAGACCTGTACCAAGAGACCCAGTACTTC. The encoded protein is CASSPSDLYQETQYF.

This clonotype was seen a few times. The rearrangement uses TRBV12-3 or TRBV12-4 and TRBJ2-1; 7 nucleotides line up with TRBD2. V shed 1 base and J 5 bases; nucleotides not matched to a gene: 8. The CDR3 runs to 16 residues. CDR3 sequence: CASSLVGSGQNNEQFF. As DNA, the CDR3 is TGTGCCAGCAGTTTAGTAGGTAGCGGGCAGAACAATGAGCAGTTCTTC.

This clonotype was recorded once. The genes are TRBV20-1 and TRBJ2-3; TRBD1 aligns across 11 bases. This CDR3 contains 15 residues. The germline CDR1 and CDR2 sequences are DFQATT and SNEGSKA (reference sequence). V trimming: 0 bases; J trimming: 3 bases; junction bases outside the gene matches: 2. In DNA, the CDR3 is TGCAGTGCTAGAGAGGGGGACAGGGGGACAGATACGCAGTATTTT. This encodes CSAREGDRGTDTQYF.

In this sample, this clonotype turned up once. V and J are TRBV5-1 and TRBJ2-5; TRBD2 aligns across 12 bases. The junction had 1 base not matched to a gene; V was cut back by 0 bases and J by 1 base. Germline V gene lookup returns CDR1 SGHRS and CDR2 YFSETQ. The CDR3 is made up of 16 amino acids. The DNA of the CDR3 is TGCGCCAGCAGCTTGGCGACTAGCGGGGGCCAAGAGACCCAGTACTTC. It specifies CASSLATSGGQETQYF.

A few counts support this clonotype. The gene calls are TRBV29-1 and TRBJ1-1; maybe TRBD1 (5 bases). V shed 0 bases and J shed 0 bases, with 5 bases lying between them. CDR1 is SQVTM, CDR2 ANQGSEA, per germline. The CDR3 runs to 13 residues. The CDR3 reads CSVEEGVNTEAFF. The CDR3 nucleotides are TGCAGCGTTGAAGAGGGGGTGAACACTGAAGCTTTCTTT.

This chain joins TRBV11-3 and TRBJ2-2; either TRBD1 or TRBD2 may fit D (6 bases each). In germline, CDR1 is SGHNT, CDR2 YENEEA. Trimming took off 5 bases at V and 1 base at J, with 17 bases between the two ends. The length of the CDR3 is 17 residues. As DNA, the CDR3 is TGTGCCAGCAGCCTCATGGGGGGCGAGTTGAACACCGGGGAGCTGTTTTTT. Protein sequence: CASSLMGGELNTGELFF.

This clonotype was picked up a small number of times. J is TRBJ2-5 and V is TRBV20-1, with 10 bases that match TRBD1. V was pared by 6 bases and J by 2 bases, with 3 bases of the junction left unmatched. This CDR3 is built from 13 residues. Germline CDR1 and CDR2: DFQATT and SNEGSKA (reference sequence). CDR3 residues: CSAWGQGQETQYF. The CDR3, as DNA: TGCAGTGCGTGGGGACAGGGGCAAGAGACCCAGTACTTC.

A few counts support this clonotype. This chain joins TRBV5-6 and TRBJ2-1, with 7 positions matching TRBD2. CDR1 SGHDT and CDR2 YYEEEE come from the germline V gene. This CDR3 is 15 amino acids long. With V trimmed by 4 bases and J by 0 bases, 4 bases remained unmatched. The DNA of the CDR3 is TGTGCCAGCAGCATCGGGGGGAGCTCCTACAATGAGCAGTTCTTC. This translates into CASSIGGSSYNEQFF.

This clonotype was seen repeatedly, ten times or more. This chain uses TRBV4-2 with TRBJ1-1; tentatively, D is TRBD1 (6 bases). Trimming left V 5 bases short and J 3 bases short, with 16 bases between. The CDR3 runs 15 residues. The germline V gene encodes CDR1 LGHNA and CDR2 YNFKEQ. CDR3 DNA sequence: TGTGCCAGCAGCACAACAGGGATCTCGCACACTGAAGCTTTCTTT. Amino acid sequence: CASSTTGISHTEAFF.

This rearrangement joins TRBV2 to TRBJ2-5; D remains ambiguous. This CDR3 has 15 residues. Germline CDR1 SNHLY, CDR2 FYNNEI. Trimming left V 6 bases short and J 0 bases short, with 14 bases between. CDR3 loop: CASRLGFADQETQYF. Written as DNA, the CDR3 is TGTGCCAGCAGGCTTGGCTTTGCGGACCAAGAGACCCAGTACTTC. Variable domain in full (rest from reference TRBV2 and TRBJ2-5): EPEVTQTPSHQVTQMGQEVILRCVPISNHLYFYWYRQILGQKVEFLVSFYNNEISEKSEIFDDQFSVERPDGSNFTLKIRSTKLEDSAMYFCASRLGFADQETQYFGPGTRLLVL.

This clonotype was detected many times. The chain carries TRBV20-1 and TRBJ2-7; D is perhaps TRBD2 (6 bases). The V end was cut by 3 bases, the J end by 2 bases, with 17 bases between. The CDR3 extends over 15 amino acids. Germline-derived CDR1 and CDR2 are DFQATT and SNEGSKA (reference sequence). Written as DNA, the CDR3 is TGCAGTGCTAGGAGCGGGTTGACTGGCACCTACGAGCAGTACTTC. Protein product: CSARSGLTGTYEQYF.

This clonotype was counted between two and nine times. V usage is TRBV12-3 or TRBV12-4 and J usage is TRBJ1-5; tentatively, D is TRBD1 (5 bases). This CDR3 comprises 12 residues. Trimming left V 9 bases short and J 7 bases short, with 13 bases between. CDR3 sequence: CASWGVGQPQHF. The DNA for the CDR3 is TGTGCCAGTTGGGGGGTAGGGCAGCCCCAGCATTTT.